This TCR beta chain was retrieved from a study of identical twins. MiXCR, applied by TCRdb to the 5' RACE reads, yields one record per CDR3 protein. Here the sample spans about 250,000 distinct CDR3 sequences, about 8.5% being singletons. Comments on this clonotype: Its antigen is still unknown.

Looked up from germline, CDR1 is MNHNS and CDR2 is SASEGT. The CDR3 has 15 amino acids. V gave up 1 base and J gave up 3 bases; unmatched junction bases: 1. General study findings and limits: Beta out-of-frame sequences showed weaker excess sharing between twins. Because invariant MAIT and iNKT cells could be present, zero-insertion analyses could be partly confounded.

The data were also submitted as part of a second study, on yellow fever vaccine responses in identical twins.

This receptor was identified in a young woman in good health. J is TRBJ2-7 and V is TRBV6-1, with 12 bases aligning to TRBD2. The sample was CD8+ T cells sorted from blood. This CDR3 is CASSEGLAGVYEQYF. CDR3 nucleotide sequence: TGTGCCAGCAGTGAAGGACTAGCGGGAGTCTACGAGCAGTACTTC.